These 27 T cell receptor beta chains came from one sample sequenced in a study of cytomegalovirus exposure and HLA in healthy donors. It was with 60 Vbeta and 13 Jbeta primers that the PCR ran. Sequencing used immunoSEQ multiplex PCR; TCRdb keeps in-frame clones, though not all of them. The sample contains around 160,000 clones, about 76% of which appear only once. Sequencing input: PBMCs. The receptors here all came from a male donor in good health and CMV-seropositive.

Regarding this clone: Other DNA sequences within the sample encode an identical CDR3. This sequence joins TRBV5-1 and TRBJ1-3, with TRBD1 identical over 7 bases. V dropped 0 bases and J dropped 4; count of bases not matched to a gene: 1. This CDR3 comprises 14 residues. Per the germline V gene, CDR1 is SGHRS and CDR2 is YFSETQ. CDR3 DNA: TGCGCCAGCAGCTTGGGGGGACAGGGAAACACCATATATTTT. Translation gives CASSLGGQGNTIYF. Filled out from reference TRBV5-1 and TRBJ1-3, the complete variable domain reads KAGVTQTPRYLIKTRGQQVTLSCSPISGHRSVSWYQQTPGQGLQFLFEYFSETQRNKGNFPGRFSGRQFSNSRSEMNVSTLELGDSALYLCASSLGGQGNTIYFGEGSWLTVV.

V usage is TRBV5-5 and J usage is TRBJ2-1; tentatively, D is TRBD1 (5 bases). CDR1 is SGHKS, CDR2 YYEKEE, per germline (reference sequence). V was pared by 0 bases and J by 7 bases, with 14 bases between. CDR3 length: 15 residues. The CDR3 is CASSLGVSTVNEQFF. The CDR3 DNA is TGTGCCAGCAGCTTGGGGGTGTCGACAGTTAATGAGCAGTTCTTC.

The chain joins TRBV7-2 to TRBJ2-7, with D perhaps TRBD1 (5 bases). This CDR3 region has 14 residues. V was pared by 0 bases and J by 2 bases, with 8 bases between. CDR1 and CDR2 (germline): SGHTA, FQGNSA. CDR3 residues: CASSLAQGTYEQYF. CDR3 sequence (DNA): TGTGCCAGCAGCTTAGCGCAGGGCACCTACGAGCAGTACTTC.

There are a few counts of this clone. The CDR3 here is CATSREAGVGGELFF. The CDR3 nucleotides are TGTGCCACCAGCAGAGAGGCGGGAGTTGGCGGGGAGCTGTTTTTT. This chain links TRBV15 with TRBJ2-2; 7 bases align to TRBD2. CDR3 length: 15 amino acids. Germline assignment: CDR1 LNHNV and CDR2 YYDKDF (reference sequence). The J segment lost 7 bases and the V segment lost 0 bases, leaving 5 bases of the junction unmatched.

The chain is built from TRBV9 and TRBJ2-1, with a tentative D call TRBD1 (6 bases). This CDR3 is built from 13 residues. The germline V gene has CDR1 SGDLS and CDR2 YYNGEE. The V end lost 3 bases, the J end lost 5 bases, and 9 bases lay between the germline ends. This CDR3 is CASSAGQNNEQFF. The DNA for the CDR3 is TGTGCCAGCAGCGCCGGACAGAACAATGAGCAGTTCTTC.

This chain links TRBV13 with TRBJ2-7; tentative D call: TRBD2 (5 bases). The CDR3 extends over 14 amino acids. The V gene's germline CDR1 is PRHDT and CDR2 FYEKMQ (reference sequence). The V end lost 5 bases, the J end lost 4 bases, and 15 bases lay between the germline ends. Written as DNA, the CDR3 is TGTGCCAGCAGCCCGAACGGGGTAGGGTACGAGCAGTACTTC. It yields the protein CASSPNGVGYEQYF.

The chain is built from TRBV30 and TRBJ1-5; perhaps TRBD1 as D (5 bases). V shed 1 base and J shed 1 base, with 17 bases lying between them. The CDR3 has 17 residues. Germline CDR1 and CDR2: GTSNPN and SVGIG (reference sequence). The DNA for the CDR3 is TGTGCCTGGAGTGGAGGGCAGGGAGGTTCAAGCAATCAGCCCCAGCATTTT. Translated, it gives CAWSGGQGGSSNQPQHF.

This chain links TRBV18 with TRBJ2-6, with a weak D call TRBD1 (6 bases). V was shortened by 4 bases and J by 0 bases, with 10 bases between the two germline ends. This CDR3 region has 16 residues. CDR1 KGHSH and CDR2 LQKENI come from the germline V gene. CDR3 coding DNA: TGTGCCAGCTCACTCACAGGGCTCTCTGGGGCCAACGTCCTGACTTTC. Translated, it gives CASSLTGLSGANVLTF.

The chain joins TRBV13 to TRBJ2-5; 7 positions agree with TRBD1. The J call may be incorrect, as the DNA end agrees better with TRBJ2-7. Germline lookup yields CDR1 PRHDT and CDR2 FYEKMQ (reference sequence). The CDR3 is 14 residues long. The CDR3 nucleotides read TGTGCCAGCAGCCCCGACAGGGTGTCCCACGAGCAGTACTTC. Amino acids: CASSPDRVSHEQYF.

This clone was found a few times. The rearrangement joins TRBV2 to TRBJ2-7; 10 bases match TRBD1. The CDR3 has 14 residues. V shed 3 bases and J 3 bases; nucleotides not matched to a gene: 2. Germline assignment: CDR1 SNHLY and CDR2 FYNNEI. CDR3 sequence: CASSDRDRGYEQYF. The CDR3, as DNA: TGTGCCAGCAGTGATCGGGACAGGGGCTACGAGCAGTACTTC.

V gene TRBV7-9 combines with J gene TRBJ1-1; tentatively, D is TRBD1 (5 bases). Trimming took off 5 bases at V and 1 base at J, with 14 bases between the two ends. CDR1 and CDR2 from the germline V gene are SEHNR and FQNEAQ (reference sequence). This CDR3 is 15 amino acids long. The chain's CDR3 is CASSPGTVENTEAFF. The CDR3, as DNA: TGTGCCAGCAGCCCAGGGACTGTCGAGAACACTGAAGCTTTCTTT.

The V and J genes are TRBV4-1 and TRBJ1-1; D unresolved. The ends were cut back, 0 bases at V and 1 base at J, with 12 bases in the middle. The CDR3 totals 16 residues. The germline gives CDR1 MGHRA, CDR2 YSYEKL. CDR3 amino acids: CASSQDPRGSNTEAFF. CDR3 sequence (DNA): TGCGCCAGCAGCCAAGATCCCCGAGGCTCGAACACTGAAGCTTTCTTT.

The J gene is TRBJ2-7, the V gene TRBV30; 7 bases agree with TRBD1. Germline-derived CDR1 and CDR2 are GTSNPN and SVGIG (reference sequence). V was pared by 7 bases and J by 4 bases, with 10 bases of the junction left unmatched. The CDR3 is made up of 13 amino acids. CDR3 coding DNA: TGTGCCTCAACGGGACAGCGCCTTTACGAGCAGTACTTC. Translation gives CASTGQRLYEQYF.

The rearrangement links TRBV2 to TRBJ1-1; D ambiguous. The length of the CDR3 is 15 residues. Deletions cut 6 bases from V and 1 base from J, with 15 bases between. Germline V gene sequence: CDR1 SNHLY, CDR2 FYNNEI. The CDR3 reads CASREDSFANTEAFF. The CDR3, as DNA: TGTGCCAGCAGGGAGGACTCTTTCGCGAACACTGAAGCTTTCTTT.

Written as DNA, the CDR3 is TGTGCCAGCAGCTTGAGTATAACTAGCGGGGGTAACGGGGAGCTGTTTTTT. Its protein is CASSLSITSGGNGELFF. J is TRBJ2-2 and V is TRBV5-4, with TRBD2 identical over 11 bases. Germline V lookup: CDR1 SGHNT, CDR2 YYREEE (reference sequence). Trimming cost V 1 base and J 7 bases; bases outside gene matches: 9. The CDR3 length is 17 residues. Together with reference TRBV5-4 and TRBJ2-2, the CDR3 gives the full variable domain: ETGVTQSPTHLIKTRGQQVTLRCSSQSGHNTVSWYQQALGQGPQFIFQYYREEENGRGNFPPRFSGLQFPNYSSELNVNALELDDSALYLCASSLSITSGGNGELFFGEGSRLTVL.

This clone was detected a few times. This chain joins TRBV5-3 and TRBJ1-3, with a possible D match to TRBD1 (6 bases). TRBV5-3 is reported as an ORF; its role is uncertain. Trimming left V 6 bases short and J 4 bases short, with 32 bases between. The CDR3 length is 20 residues. In DNA, the CDR3 is TGTGCCAGAAATTACAACACAGGGTTCAACATTCTGGTACTCGGAAACACCATATATTTT. Amino acids: CARNYNTGFNILVLGNTIYF.

V is TRBV7-9 and J is TRBJ1-1; tentatively, D is TRBD1 (6 bases). V shed 6 bases and J shed 1 base, with 12 bases lying between them. CDR3 length: 14 residues. CDR1 is SEHNR and CDR2 is FQNEAQ in the germline V gene (reference sequence). The CDR3 protein is CASSTGWENTEAFF. DNA of the CDR3: TGTGCCAGCAGTACAGGGTGGGAGAACACTGAAGCTTTCTTT.

This chain uses TRBV5-1 with TRBJ1-1, with TRBD1 matching 7 bases. Trimming cost V 0 bases and J 8 bases; bases outside gene matches: 13. CDR1 is SGHRS, CDR2 YFSETQ, per germline. The CDR3 spans 16 residues. In nucleotides, the CDR3 is TGCGCCAGCAGCTTGGCCTCCGGACAGGTGAGGCCCGAAGCTTTCTTT. Protein: CASSLASGQVRPEAFF.

This clone was recorded only once. This chain links TRBV2 with TRBJ2-7; D is uncertain. The germline V and J ends were trimmed by 5 bases and 7 bases, with 12 bases remaining between them. This CDR3 is built from 12 residues. Germline V lookup: CDR1 SNHLY, CDR2 FYNNEI. CDR3 sequence (DNA): TGTGCCAGCAGTCTCCGACTTGAAGAGCAGTACTTC. It is translated as CASSLRLEEQYF.

To note about this clone: Other DNA sequences in this specimen translate into the identical CDR3. The CDR3 bases are TGTGCCAGCAGCGTGGGTCTAGCGGGGGGAGAGACCCAGTACTTC. It specifies CASSVGLAGGETQYF. This chain connects TRBV9 to TRBJ2-5; 11 positions match TRBD2. Germline lookup yields CDR1 SGDLS and CDR2 YYNGEE. The CDR3 length is 15 residues. V lost 2 bases to trimming and J lost 4 bases; unmatched junction nucleotides: 4. Looking up the rest from reference TRBV9 and TRBJ2-5 gives the full variable domain: DSGVTQTPKHLITATGQRVTLRCSPRSGDLSVYWYQQSLDQGLQFLIQYYNGEERAKGNILERFSAQQFPDLHSELNLSSLELGDSALYFCASSVGLAGGETQYFGPGTRLLVL.

The rearrangement links TRBV6-4 to TRBJ2-1; 8 bases match TRBD1. J gave up 11 bases and V 1 base, and 7 bases lay outside the gene matches. CDR1 MRHNA and CDR2 SNTAGT come from the germline V gene. This CDR3 spans 14 amino acids. This CDR3 is CASSDLGQEQQQFF. For the CDR3, the DNA is TGTGCCAGCAGTGACTTGGGACAGGAACAACAGCAGTTCTTC.

This clone was counted ten times or more. The genes are TRBV2 and TRBJ1-2; TRBD1 aligns across 8 bases. Germline CDR1 SNHLY, CDR2 FYNNEI. CDR3 size: 14 residues. V was pared by 6 bases and J by 2 bases, with 5 bases of the junction left unmatched. DNA of the CDR3: TGTGCCAGCAGAGACAGGGGTATCAACTATGGCTACACCTTC. Encoded protein: CASRDRGINYGYTF.

This clone has only one observation. This rearrangement joins TRBV7-9 to TRBJ2-7, with TRBD1 matching 7 bases. This CDR3 is 13 amino acids long. The V and J ends lost 1 base and 6 bases, in that order; junction bases with no gene match: 3. Germline assignment: CDR1 SEHNR and CDR2 FQNEAQ (reference sequence). In nucleotides, the CDR3 is TGTGCCAGCAGCTTAGGGGGGACAGCCGAGCAGTACTTC. This gives the protein CASSLGGTAEQYF.

V gene TRBV2 combines with J gene TRBJ2-7; 8 nucleotides match TRBD2. J gave up 4 bases and V 6 bases, and 8 bases lay outside the gene matches. The CDR3 contains 14 residues. The germline V gene has CDR1 SNHLY and CDR2 FYNNEI. The CDR3 is CASSEGLGHYEQYF. The CDR3 DNA follows: TGTGCCAGCAGCGAGGGACTAGGACATTACGAGCAGTACTTC.

The rearrangement uses TRBV28 and TRBJ2-7, with D perhaps TRBD1 (6 bases). The V and J ends lost 8 bases and 5 bases respectively, with 25 bases between them. There are 16 residues in the CDR3. Germline values: CDR1 MDHEN, CDR2 SYDVKM. The CDR3 protein is CASGDPGTKSFNEQYF. The CDR3 DNA reads as TGTGCCAGCGGAGACCCCGGGACAAAGTCTTTCAACGAGCAGTACTTC. The variable domain in full, with the rest retrieved from reference TRBV28 and TRBJ2-7, is DVKVTQSSRYLVKRTGEKVFLECVQDMDHENMFWYRQDPGLGLRLIYFSYDVKMKEKGDIPEGYSVSREKKERFSLILESASTNQTSMYLCASGDPGTKSFNEQYFGPGTRLTVT.

This chain uses TRBV2 with TRBJ2-1, with D possibly matching TRBD1 (6 bases). Germline V gene data show CDR1 as SNHLY and CDR2 as FYNNEI. Between the trimmed V and J ends, which lost 6 bases and 10 bases, there was a span of 13 bases. The CDR3 covers 12 residues. This chain's CDR3 is CASRKQGLEQFF. CDR3 nucleotide sequence: TGTGCCAGCAGAAAACAGGGATTGGAGCAGTTCTTC.

The CDR3 DNA reads TGTGCCAGCAGTATCCCTGGGGGGGTAAGCAATCAGCCCCAGCATTTT. This codes for CASSIPGGVSNQPQHF. The chain carries TRBV28 and TRBJ1-5, with D possibly being TRBD1 (5 bases). This CDR3 has 16 residues. Germline V gives CDR1 MDHEN, CDR2 SYDVKM. Trimming cost V 5 bases and J 1 base, with 15 bases left between them.